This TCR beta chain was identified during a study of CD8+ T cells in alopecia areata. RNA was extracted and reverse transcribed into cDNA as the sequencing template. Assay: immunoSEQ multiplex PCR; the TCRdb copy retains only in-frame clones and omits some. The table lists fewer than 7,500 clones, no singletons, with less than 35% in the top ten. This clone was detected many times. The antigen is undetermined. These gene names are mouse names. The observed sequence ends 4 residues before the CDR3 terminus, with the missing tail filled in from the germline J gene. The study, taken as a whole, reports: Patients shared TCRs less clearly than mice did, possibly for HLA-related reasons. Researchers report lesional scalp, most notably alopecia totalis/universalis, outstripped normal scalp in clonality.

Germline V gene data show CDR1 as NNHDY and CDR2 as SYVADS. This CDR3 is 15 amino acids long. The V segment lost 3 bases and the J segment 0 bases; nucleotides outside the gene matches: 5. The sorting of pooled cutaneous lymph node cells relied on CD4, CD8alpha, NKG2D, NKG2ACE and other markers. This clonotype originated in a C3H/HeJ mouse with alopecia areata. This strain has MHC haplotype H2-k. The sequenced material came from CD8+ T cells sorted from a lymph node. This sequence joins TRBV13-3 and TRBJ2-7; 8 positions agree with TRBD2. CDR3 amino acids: CASSGSGGYSYEQYF. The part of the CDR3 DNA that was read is TGTGCCAGCAGTGGATCTGGGGGGTACTCCTAT.